Below, 31 T cell receptor beta chains from the same sample are listed, as sequenced in a study of blood T cell repertoires in COVID-19. Profiling relied on immunoSEQ multiplex PCR, and the TCRdb table lists in-frame clones only, not all of them. In the table there are about 200,000 clones, 80% to 90% of which are singletons. Sequenced sample: peripheral blood. The source of these receptors is a woman of 80 years or more with acute or convalescent COVID-19.

V gene TRBV7-3 combines with J gene TRBJ2-1, with D possibly matching TRBD2 (5 bases). Looked up from germline, CDR1 is SGHTA and CDR2 is FQGTGA. CDR3 length: 15 amino acids. V lost 6 bases to trimming and J lost 2 bases, with 14 bases between them. The CDR3 DNA sequence: TGTGCCAGCAGACTGCTAGCCGATGCCTACAATGAGCAGTTCTTC. Translated, it gives CASRLLADAYNEQFF.

The chain employs TRBV29-1 and TRBJ1-4, with D unresolved. Trimming took 4 bases from V and 3 from J, leaving 6 bases between them. CDR1 is SQVTM, CDR2 ANQGSEA, per germline. The CDR3 sequence is 12 residues long. This CDR3 is CSVGRSNEKLFF. CDR3 DNA: TGCAGCGTTGGGAGATCTAATGAAAAACTGTTTTTT.

The chain employs TRBV6-5 and TRBJ1-3; D is unclear. The CDR3 contains 14 residues. Trimming took off 4 bases at V and 4 bases at J, with 11 bases between the two ends. CDR1 and CDR2 (germline): MNHEY, SVGAGI. DNA for the CDR3: TGTGCCAGCAGTTCGCAGTTGCTGGGAAACACCATATATTTT. It yields the protein CASSSQLLGNTIYF.

This clone was recorded a few times. The chain carries TRBV5-1 and TRBJ2-2; D is ambiguous. Germline V CDR1 and CDR2: SGHRS, YFSETQ. The CDR3 runs 14 residues. V was trimmed by 0 bases and J by 1 base, leaving 4 bases between them. The CDR3: CASSLVRNTGELFF. CDR3 coding DNA: TGCGCCAGCAGCTTGGTGCGGAACACCGGGGAGCTGTTTTTT.

This chain links TRBV10-2 with TRBJ2-7, with 10 bases aligning to TRBD2. Trimming cost V 6 bases and J 3 bases; bases outside gene matches: 5. The CDR3 runs 14 residues. Germline assignment: CDR1 WSHSY and CDR2 SAAADI. The CDR3 protein is CASRLAGGLYEQYF. The CDR3 nucleotides read TGCGCCAGCAGATTAGCGGGAGGTCTCTACGAGCAGTACTTC.

This CDR3 is CASSGPRGSYEQYF. DNA of the CDR3: TGTGCCAGCAGTGGGCCTCGGGGCTCCTACGAGCAGTACTTC. The chain uses TRBV2 and TRBJ2-7; tentative D call: TRBD2 (5 bases). V was clipped by 4 bases and J by 0 bases, with 10 bases between them. This CDR3 has 14 amino acids. Germline values: CDR1 SNHLY, CDR2 FYNNEI.

In this sample, this clone turned up a few times. This chain joins TRBV7-9 and TRBJ1-1; maybe TRBD1 (6 bases). Trimming left V 5 bases short and J 7 bases short, with 14 bases between. The CDR3 runs 13 residues. Per germline, CDR1 SEHNR and CDR2 FQNEAQ (reference sequence). The CDR3 DNA sequence: TGTGCCAGCAGCCCCAAGGGGGTAGGTGAAGCTTTCTTT. Protein product: CASSPKGVGEAFF.

V is TRBV27 and J is TRBJ2-7; 8 nucleotides agree with TRBD2. The CDR3 runs to 17 residues. The trim removed 2 bases at V and 0 bases at J, leaving 9 bases unmatched. Germline lookup yields CDR1 MNHEY and CDR2 SMNVEV (reference sequence). CDR3 sequence (DNA): TGTGCCAGCAGTTTACGGGCTAGCGGGCGGATCTCCTACGAGCAGTACTTC. Its protein is CASSLRASGRISYEQYF.

This chain links TRBV4-3 with TRBJ2-7; TRBD1 matches 9 bases. With 1 base clipped from V and 6 bases from J, the junction kept 7 bases outside the gene matches. CDR3 length equals 15 residues. Germline V gives CDR1 LGHNA, CDR2 YSLEER. For the CDR3, the DNA is TGCGCCAGCAGCCAAGGACAGGGGGGTCTGCGCGAGCAGTACTTC. Its translation is CASSQGQGGLREQYF.

J is TRBJ1-2 and V is TRBV4-3, with 8 bases identical to TRBD1. The germline CDR1 and CDR2 sequences are LGHNA and YSLEER. J lost 8 bases, V lost 3 bases, and 8 bases had no gene match. The CDR3 loop spans 14 amino acids. The CDR3 here is CASSQTGVFRGYTF. Here the CDR3 DNA reads TGCGCCAGCAGCCAGACAGGGGTTTTTCGCGGCTACACCTTC.

This clone showed up just once. The chain recombines TRBV7-9 with TRBJ2-5, with TRBD2 as a possible D gene (5 bases). Germline V gives CDR1 SEHNR, CDR2 FQNEAQ (reference sequence). V dropped 1 base and J dropped 5 bases, with 8 bases sitting between them. This CDR3 is built from 13 residues. The CDR3 DNA reads TGTGCCAGCAGCTTAGATGGGAGCGAGACCCAGTACTTC. It specifies CASSLDGSETQYF.

The rearrangement links TRBV6-6 to TRBJ1-5; 9 bases line up with TRBD1. CDR1 is MNHNY, CDR2 SVGAGI, per germline (reference sequence). The V gene end was trimmed by 5 bases and the J gene end by 3 bases; junction bases not matched to a gene: 14. CDR3 size: 18 residues. CDR3 DNA sequence: TGTGCCAGCAGTCGATTTGGATTGGGACAGGGAGACAATCAGCCCCAGCATTTT. Protein sequence: CASSRFGLGQGDNQPQHF.

Here the CDR3 DNA reads TGTGCCAGCTCACCGGGACTAGCGGCAGGAGAGACCCAGTACTTC. It codes for CASSPGLAAGETQYF. V gene TRBV18 combines with J gene TRBJ2-5; 11 bases agree with TRBD2. V was pared by 3 bases and J by 4 bases, with 4 bases of the junction left unmatched. The germline gives CDR1 KGHSH, CDR2 LQKENI. There are 15 residues in the CDR3.

The V call is TRBV27, the J call TRBJ1-2; D ambiguous. The CDR3 loop spans 14 amino acids. V was clipped by 4 bases and J by 0 bases, with 9 bases between them. Per the germline V gene, CDR1 is MNHEY and CDR2 is SMNVEV (reference sequence). The CDR3 region has the DNA TGTGCCAGCAGTTCCCACAGTTCTAACTATGGCTACACCTTC. Its protein is CASSSHSSNYGYTF.

This chain uses TRBV30 with TRBJ2-5; possible D gene TRBD2, 6 bases. The germline CDR1 and CDR2 sequences are GTSNPN and SVGIG (reference sequence). V lost 4 bases and J lost 4, with 13 bases in between. This CDR3 has 13 amino acids. As DNA, the CDR3 is TGTGCCTGGACTCCGGGAGACGCAGAGACCCAGTACTTC. It is translated as CAWTPGDAETQYF. The full variable domain, completed using reference TRBV30 and TRBJ2-5, is SQTIHQWPATLVQPVGSPLSLECTVEGTSNPNLYWYRQAAGRGLQLLFYSVGIGQISSEVPQNLSASRPQDRQFILSSKKLLLSDSGFYLCAWTPGDAETQYFGPGTRLLVL.

CDR3 DNA sequence: TGTGCCACCAGTGATAGGGAGGTAACTGAAGCTTTCTTT. Its protein product is CATSDREVTEAFF. This rearrangement joins TRBV24-1 to TRBJ1-1, with unresolved D. This CDR3 contains 13 residues. Germline V gives CDR1 KGHDR, CDR2 SFDVKD. Trimming removed 3 bases at V and 5 bases at J, with 9 bases between.

This chain joins TRBV18 and TRBJ1-2; no clear D gene. CDR1 KGHSH and CDR2 LQKENI come from the germline V gene. The CDR3 sequence is 13 residues long. Trimming pared 4 bases from V and 1 base from J, leaving 7 bases between. In DNA form, the CDR3 reads TGTGCCAGCTCACACGAGGGTAACTATGGCTACACCTTC. It is translated as CASSHEGNYGYTF.

This sequence joins TRBV5-5 and TRBJ2-5; 12 nucleotides agree with TRBD1. The germline CDR1 and CDR2 sequences are SGHKS and YYEKEE (reference sequence). J lost 6 bases, V lost 2 bases, and 5 bases had no gene match. The CDR3 sequence is 15 residues long. CDR3 in DNA: TGTGCCAGCAGCTTACGGGACAGGGGGCCTAAGACCCAGTACTTC. This gives the protein CASSLRDRGPKTQYF. Using reference TRBV5-5 and TRBJ2-5 for the parts outside the CDR3, the full variable domain is DAGVTQSPTHLIKTRGQQVTLRCSPISGHKSVSWYQQVLGQGPQFIFQYYEKEERGRGNFPDRFSARQFPNYSSELNVNALLLGDSALYLCASSLRDRGPKTQYFGPGTRLLVL.

The CDR3 spells CASSSSGQTSNQPQHF. CDR3 nucleotides: TGTGCCAGCTCATCTTCTGGACAGACTAGCAATCAGCCCCAGCATTTT. The chain uses TRBV18 and TRBJ1-5; possible D gene TRBD1, 6 bases. Trimming stripped 5 bases from V and 0 bases from J, with 14 bases between. CDR1 KGHSH and CDR2 LQKENI come from the germline V gene. The CDR3 spans 16 residues.

The chain combines TRBV5-4 with TRBJ2-3; 10 bases are a match to TRBD2. Germline CDR1 and CDR2: SGHNT and YYREEE (reference sequence). The CDR3 sequence is 19 residues long. The trim removed 4 bases at V and 1 base at J, leaving 15 bases unmatched. The CDR3 region has the DNA TGTGCCAGCAGCCGTGGATCACTAGCGGGATCATTACGCACAGATACGCAGTATTTT. This codes for CASSRGSLAGSLRTDTQYF. Variable domain in full (rest from reference TRBV5-4 and TRBJ2-3): ETGVTQSPTHLIKTRGQQVTLRCSSQSGHNTVSWYQQALGQGPQFIFQYYREEENGRGNFPPRFSGLQFPNYSSELNVNALELDDSALYLCASSRGSLAGSLRTDTQYFGPGTRLTVL.

The V call is TRBV9, the J call TRBJ1-6, with TRBD1 identical over 7 bases. V was clipped by 1 base and J by 10 bases; unmatched bases: 8. This CDR3 region has 15 residues. Germline V lookup: CDR1 SGDLS, CDR2 YYNGEE. CDR3 region: CASSVTGTGVSPLHF. The CDR3 bases are TGTGCCAGCAGCGTAACCGGAACAGGGGTATCACCCCTCCACTTT.

The chain uses TRBV7-2 and TRBJ2-5; TRBD2 matches at 13 bases. Germline V gene lookup returns CDR1 SGHTA and CDR2 FQGNSA. Germline trimming cut 4 bases from V and 2 bases from J; bases unmatched to any gene: 7. The CDR3 sequence is 17 residues long. Here the CDR3 reads CASSSIRTSGGQETQYF. As DNA, the CDR3 is TGTGCCAGCAGCTCCATAAGGACTAGCGGGGGACAAGAGACCCAGTACTTC.

The rearrangement joins TRBV5-4 to TRBJ1-1; weak D call: TRBD1 (5 bases). V gave up 1 base and J gave up 9 bases, with 10 bases separating them. There are 12 residues in the CDR3. Germline CDR1 and CDR2: SGHNT and YYREEE (reference sequence). The CDR3, as DNA: TGTGCCAGCAGCTTGAAAGACAGACAAGCTTTCTTT. Amino acid sequence: CASSLKDRQAFF.

CDR3 region: CASSLPASNQYF. Here the CDR3 DNA reads TGCGCCAGCAGCTTGCCGGCTAGCAATCAGTATTTT. This sequence joins TRBV5-1 and TRBJ2-3, with D possibly being TRBD2 (5 bases). The V gene's germline CDR1 is SGHRS and CDR2 YFSETQ. The CDR3 loop spans 12 amino acids. Trimming stripped 1 base from V and 12 bases from J, with 12 bases between.

A note on this clone: Other DNA sequences within the sample encode an identical CDR3. This chain links TRBV5-1 with TRBJ2-5; 7 positions agree with TRBD2. The CDR3 runs 15 residues. Unmatched junction bases numbered 7, after V lost 4 bases and J lost 1 base. Germline V gives CDR1 SGHRS, CDR2 YFSETQ. The CDR3 sequence is CASSNQAGVQETQYF. The CDR3 bases are TGCGCCAGCAGCAACCAGGCGGGAGTCCAAGAGACCCAGTACTTC. Based on the CDR3 plus reference TRBV5-1 and TRBJ2-5, the full variable domain is KAGVTQTPRYLIKTRGQQVTLSCSPISGHRSVSWYQQTPGQGLQFLFEYFSETQRNKGNFPGRFSGRQFSNSRSEMNVSTLELGDSALYLCASSNQAGVQETQYFGPGTRLLVL.

This rearrangement joins TRBV29-1 to TRBJ2-1, with D hard to call. The CDR3 has 14 amino acids. CDR1 SQVTM and CDR2 ANQGSEA come from the germline V gene. Between the trimmed V and J ends, which lost 3 bases and 0 bases, there was a span of 9 bases. The CDR3 sequence is CSVDAESSYNEQFF. CDR3 in DNA: TGCAGCGTTGACGCTGAGAGCTCCTACAATGAGCAGTTCTTC.

The rearrangement uses TRBV6-5 and TRBJ2-7; TRBD2 agrees at 7 bases. Germline CDR1 MNHEY, CDR2 SVGAGI. The CDR3 covers 15 residues. V dropped 0 bases and J dropped 6; count of bases not matched to a gene: 8. The CDR3, as DNA: TGTGCCAGCAGTTACTCGCCGCAGGGAGGGTCCGAGCAGTACTTC. Its protein product is CASSYSPQGGSEQYF.

This chain joins TRBV6-6 and TRBJ1-2; D ambiguous. The CDR3 is 15 amino acids. Germline V gene data show CDR1 as MNHNY and CDR2 as SVGAGI (reference sequence). Trimming cost V 0 bases and J 4 bases, with 12 bases left between them. In DNA form, the CDR3 reads TGTGCCAGCAGTTACTCAGTGAGCCGTAGCTATGGCTACACCTTC. Translation: CASSYSVSRSYGYTF.

The V call is TRBV5-4, the J call TRBJ1-2; TRBD1 matches 9 bases. The junction had 4 bases not matched to a gene; V was cut back by 0 bases and J by 4 bases. Germline V gene data show CDR1 as SGHNT and CDR2 as YYREEE (reference sequence). This CDR3 is built from 15 residues. CDR3 region: CASSLAGTGIYGYTF. In nucleotides, the CDR3 is TGTGCCAGCAGCTTGGCCGGGACAGGGATCTATGGCTACACCTTC.

The CDR3 protein is CASSPIVGDYNEQFF. The DNA for the CDR3 is TGTGCCAGCTCACCCATCGTGGGAGACTACAATGAGCAGTTCTTC. J is TRBJ2-1 and V is TRBV18, with D possibly TRBD2 on 5 matching bases. This CDR3 has 15 residues. Germline V gene sequence: CDR1 KGHSH, CDR2 LQKENI. V was cut by 3 bases and J by 3 bases, with 12 bases left in between.

V usage is TRBV3-1 (or the pseudogene TRBV3-2) and J usage is TRBJ2-2, with D tentatively TRBD1 (5 bases). This CDR3 is 14 amino acids long. V shed 1 base and J shed 4 bases, with 7 bases lying between them. CDR1 is LGHDT, CDR2 YNNKEL, per germline (reference sequence). CDR3 sequence: CASSQVGVTGELFF. DNA of the CDR3: TGTGCCAGCAGCCAAGTAGGGGTCACCGGGGAGCTGTTTTTT.